The 11 T cell receptor beta chains reported below all come from one sample, sequenced in a study of T-cell reconstitution after alpha-beta-depleted transplantation in children. During its preparation, the TCRbeta library received unique molecular identifiers. MiXCR was run by TCRdb on the PCR reads, yielding one entry per CDR3 protein. This sample has hundreds of thousands of distinct CDR3 sequences, with about 10% found just once. This specimen was PBMCs, taken before TCRalphabeta/CD19-depleted stem cell transplant. These receptors originate from a child under 10 years old with inherited bone marrow failure, due to receive a stem cell transplant.

At least ten counts were recorded for this clonotype. The chain carries TRBV5-1 and TRBJ2-5, with TRBD2 identical over 11 bases. CDR1 is SGHRS, CDR2 YFSETQ, per germline. The J segment lost 7 bases and the V segment lost 4 bases, leaving 6 bases of the junction unmatched. The length of the CDR3 is 14 residues. CDR3 nucleotides: TGCGCCAGCAGCCTATTCGGGACTAGCGGGACCCAGTACTTC. Its translation is CASSLFGTSGTQYF. The variable domain in full, with the rest retrieved from reference TRBV5-1 and TRBJ2-5, is KAGVTQTPRYLIKTRGQQVTLSCSPISGHRSVSWYQQTPGQGLQFLFEYFSETQRNKGNFPGRFSGRQFSNSRSEMNVSTLELGDSALYLCASSLFGTSGTQYFGPGTRLLVL.

This clonotype was recorded at least ten times. This chain connects TRBV4-2 to TRBJ2-7, with TRBD2 identical over 11 bases. CDR3 length: 14 amino acids. Germline loops: CDR1 LGHNA, CDR2 YNFKEQ. J gave up 7 bases and V 8 bases, and 10 bases lay outside the gene matches. As DNA, the CDR3 is TGTGCCAGCGCAGCGACCGGGACTAGCGGAGAGCAGTACTTC. Residues: CASAATGTSGEQYF.

This clonotype was found many times. The DNA of the CDR3 is TGCAGTGCCACTGCGGCCGGGACTAGCGGTTACAATGAGCAGTTCTTC. Its protein is CSATAAGTSGYNEQFF. This chain connects TRBV20-1 to TRBJ2-1, with 11 nucleotides matching TRBD2. With V trimmed by 6 bases and J by 4 bases, 11 bases remained unmatched. Germline CDR1 DFQATT, CDR2 SNEGSKA (reference sequence). This CDR3 region has 16 residues.

This clonotype was recorded many times. The chain carries TRBV9 and TRBJ2-7; no firm D call. CDR1 is SGDLS, CDR2 YYNGEE, per germline. This CDR3 comprises 15 residues. V was clipped by 1 base and J by 1 base, with 12 bases between them. The CDR3 sequence is CASSVSGSLSYEQYF. CDR3 in DNA: TGTGCCAGCAGCGTAAGTGGTAGCCTATCCTACGAGCAGTACTTC.

A note on this clonotype: One end of the junction fails to match germline, which may point to a read error. The V and J genes are TRBV5-6 and TRBJ2-7; no firm D call. This CDR3 has 12 amino acids. The germline gives CDR1 SGHDT, CDR2 YYEEEE. CDR3 sequence: CASSLTSYELYF. CDR3 bases: TGTGCCAGCAGCTTGACCTCCTACGAGCTGTACTTC.

This clonotype was seen more than once but under ten times. The chain recombines TRBV7-9 with TRBJ2-1, with 12 bases aligning to TRBD2. The CDR3 consists of 16 residues. The V gene end was trimmed by 3 bases and the J gene end by 5 bases; junction bases not matched to a gene: 5. CDR1 is SEHNR, CDR2 FQNEAQ, per germline (reference sequence). The CDR3, as DNA: TGTGCCAGCAGCTTCCTAGCGGGAGGGGACGACAATGAGCAGTTCTTC. It specifies CASSFLAGGDDNEQFF.

This clonotype appeared many times. The rearrangement uses TRBV6-2 or TRBV6-3 and TRBJ1-1, with TRBD1 identical over 7 bases. The CDR3 is 13 residues long. Germline lookup yields CDR1 MNHEY and CDR2 SVGEGT. Trimming removed 10 bases from V and 4 bases from J; junction bases left unmatched: 9. CDR3 nucleotide sequence: TGTGCCACTCGACAGGGTGGAAGCACTGAAGCTTTCTTT. Its protein product is CATRQGGSTEAFF.

This clonotype was detected only a few times. The rearrangement links TRBV24-1 to TRBJ2-5, with 14 bases matching TRBD2. This CDR3 is 19 amino acids long. The V gene's germline CDR1 is KGHDR and CDR2 SFDVKD. V shed 2 bases, J shed 5 bases, and the junction held 12 bases outside the gene matches. The CDR3 DNA reads TGTGCCACCAGTGATTCAAGGACTAGCGGGAGGTACCTCCCGGAGACCCAGTACTTC. It translates to CATSDSRTSGRYLPETQYF.

This clonotype has ten or more counts. The rearrangement links TRBV5-1 to TRBJ2-1; a weak D match, TRBD2 (6 bases). Deletions cut 0 bases from V and 9 bases from J, with 22 bases between. CDR1 is SGHRS and CDR2 is YFSETQ in the germline V gene. The CDR3 is made up of 17 amino acids. In DNA form, the CDR3 reads TGCGCCAGCAGCTTGGAATTTGGGGACTCATCACGGGGTGAGCAGTTCTTC. Translated, it gives CASSLEFGDSSRGEQFF.

The table lists this clonotype with many counts. The chain has TRBV29-1 and TRBJ2-7, with 8 bases fitting TRBD1. Germline CDR1 reads SQVTM; CDR2 reads ANQGSEA. With V trimmed by 7 bases and J by 0 bases, 8 bases remained unmatched. The CDR3 consists of 14 residues. Here the CDR3 DNA reads TGCAGCGCAAAAAAGACAGGGGACTCCTACGAGCAGTACTTC. It is translated as CSAKKTGDSYEQYF.

This clonotype occurred many times. V usage is TRBV6-5 and J usage is TRBJ1-6, with D possibly TRBD1 on 5 matching bases. Germline CDR1 is MNHEY and CDR2 is SVGAGI. V lost 4 bases to trimming and J lost 5 bases, with 15 bases between them. The CDR3 runs to 16 residues. CDR3 sequence reads: CASSLTDRDNNSPLHF. The CDR3 nucleotides read TGTGCCAGCAGTTTAACTGACAGAGATAATAATTCACCCCTCCACTTT.